This T cell receptor beta chain was recovered during a study of T cells in Graves' hyperthyroidism and ophthalmopathy. General study points: Ophthalmopathy was told apart from stable hyperthyroidism by a 13 V-J model.

Diagnostic assessment was based on clinical symptoms, serum thyroxine and TRAb, thyroid ultrasound and orbital computed tomography. Using RNA transcripts as the source, TCR beta CDR3 regions were amplified. A set of HTBI primers served as the primers for a first-round RT-PCR of the TCR CDR3. MiXCR, applied by TCRdb to the multiplex PCR reads, yields one record per CDR3 protein. The sample yields approximately 870,000 distinct CDR3 sequences, 38% seen once. The CDR3 runs 16 residues. V was clipped by 3 bases and J by 5 bases; unmatched bases: 1. The germline CDR1 and CDR2 sequences are LNHDA and SQIVND (reference sequence). This clonotype has just a few counts. Its antigen remains unknown.

This chain uses TRBV19 with TRBJ2-2, with 15 bases matching TRBD2. The receptor comes from a man aged 18 to 29 with Graves' hyperthyroidism. The sample was blood. In DNA, the CDR3 is TGTGCCAGTAGTATGGGACTAGCGGGAGGTACCGGGGAGCTGTTTTTT. This translates into CASSMGLAGGTGELFF.